What follows are 18 T cell receptor beta chains derived from one specimen sequenced in a study of cytomegalovirus exposure and HLA in healthy donors. PCR employed 60 Vbeta and 13 Jbeta primers. Clones were read by immunoSEQ multiplex PCR, and TCRdb kept only the in-frame ones, dropping some. The data hold 150,000 to 200,000 clones, with 70% to 90% observed a single time. The sample comprised PBMCs. The receptors come from a woman aged 45-65 years in good health and CMV-seronegative.

This clone was recorded only once. The chain uses TRBV13 and TRBJ1-1; perhaps TRBD1 as D (5 bases). CDR3 length: 14 amino acids. The V gene lost 4 bases and the J gene lost 3 bases, with 12 bases spanning the gap. The germline gives CDR1 PRHDT, CDR2 FYEKMQ (reference sequence). In DNA form, the CDR3 reads TGTGCCAGCAGCTCGGGGGTGAGGGACACTGAAGCTTTCTTT. This codes for CASSSGVRDTEAFF. Full variable domain (missing parts from reference TRBV13 and TRBJ1-1): AAGVIQSPRHLIKEKRETATLKCYPIPRHDTVYWYQQGPGQDPQFLISFYEKMQSDKGSIPDRFSAQQFSDYHSELNMSSLELGDSALYFCASSSGVRDTEAFFGQGTRLTVV.

The chain employs TRBV5-8 and TRBJ1-1; D gene unclear. This CDR3 region has 15 residues. Trimming removed 4 bases from V and 1 base from J, with 14 bases in between. Looked up from germline, CDR1 is SGHTS and CDR2 is YDEGEE. CDR3 sequence reads: CASSPEPGRNTEAFF. The CDR3 region has the DNA TGTGCCAGCAGCCCGGAACCCGGGAGGAACACTGAAGCTTTCTTT.

This clone is a singleton in its sample. The rearrangement uses TRBV5-1 and TRBJ2-7; 9 bases fit TRBD1. The CDR3 is 14 amino acids. The ends lost 0 bases at V and 5 bases at J; junction bases unmatched: 3. Germline lookup yields CDR1 SGHRS and CDR2 YFSETQ. The CDR3 bases are TGCGCCAGCAGCTTGGGGGACAGGGCTAACGAGCAGTACTTC. It specifies CASSLGDRANEQYF.

In the case of this clone: The identical CDR3 is also encoded by other nucleotide sequences in the sample. This chain uses TRBV9 with TRBJ1-5; tentative D call: TRBD1 (5 bases). This CDR3 region has 14 residues. CDR1 SGDLS and CDR2 YYNGEE come from the germline V gene. V was trimmed by 3 bases and J by 7 bases, leaving 14 bases between them. The CDR3 sequence: CASSAGVRDQPQHF. The CDR3 nucleotides are TGTGCCAGCAGCGCGGGGGTGAGGGACCAGCCCCAGCATTTT. Full variable domain (missing parts from reference TRBV9 and TRBJ1-5): DSGVTQTPKHLITATGQRVTLRCSPRSGDLSVYWYQQSLDQGLQFLIQYYNGEERAKGNILERFSAQQFPDLHSELNLSSLELGDSALYFCASSAGVRDQPQHFGDGTRLSIL.

The chain is built from TRBV5-8 and TRBJ2-3; 10 bases align to TRBD2. From germline, CDR1 is SGHTS and CDR2 YDEGEE. With V trimmed by 4 bases and J by 0 bases, 8 bases remained unmatched. The CDR3 is 17 amino acids. In nucleotides, the CDR3 is TGTGCCAGCAGCCGAGGACTAGCGGTAAAAAGCACAGATACGCAGTATTTT. Translation: CASSRGLAVKSTDTQYF. The full variable domain, with the rest looked up from reference TRBV5-8 and TRBJ2-3, is EAGVTQSPTHLIKTRGQQATLRCSPISGHTSVYWYQQALGLGLQFLLWYDEGEERNRGNFPPRFSGRQFPNYSSELNVNALELEDSALYLCASSRGLAVKSTDTQYFGPGTRLTVL.

V usage is TRBV5-6 and J usage is TRBJ1-4, with D unresolved. Looked up from germline, CDR1 is SGHDT and CDR2 is YYEEEE. The CDR3 has 15 residues. Trimming pared 0 bases from V and 0 bases from J, leaving 6 bases between. The CDR3 sequence is CASSLGSATNEKLFF. The CDR3 DNA is TGTGCCAGCAGCTTGGGTTCTGCAACTAATGAAAAACTGTTTTTT.

This chain joins TRBV10-3 and TRBJ2-7; the match to TRBD2 covers 14 bases. Losses at the gene ends were 4 bases for V and 4 bases for J; bases not matched to a gene: 3. CDR3 length: 15 residues. Germline-derived CDR1 and CDR2 are ENHRY and SYGVKD. Here the CDR3 DNA reads TGTGCCATCAGTGGGGGACTAGCGGGAGAATACGAGCAGTACTTC. It translates to CAISGGLAGEYEQYF.

This clone was detected a few times. CDR3 DNA sequence: TGTGCCAGCAGTGATCCTCTGTCGGGAGCCTACGAGCAGTACTTC. Translating it yields CASSDPLSGAYEQYF. This rearrangement joins TRBV25-1 to TRBJ2-7; D may be TRBD2 (6 bases). CDR3 length equals 15 residues. Trimming took 3 bases from V and 2 from J, leaving 14 bases between them. Germline CDR1 reads MGHDK; CDR2 reads SYGVNS.

A single count supports this clone. The chain links TRBV4-1 to TRBJ2-2; no definite D call. With 1 base removed from V and 7 bases from J, the gap between germline ends came to 7 bases. Germline CDR1 and CDR2: MGHRA and YSYEKL. The CDR3 is 13 residues long. The CDR3 DNA sequence: TGCGCCAGCAGCCAAGGTCTCAGCGGGGAGCTGTTTTTT. It encodes CASSQGLSGELFF.

This clone was detected only once. The chain carries TRBV9 and TRBJ1-1; no clear D. This CDR3 spans 13 amino acids. Trimming removed 0 bases from V and 6 bases from J, with 9 bases in between. Germline V CDR1 and CDR2: SGDLS, YYNGEE. The CDR3 loop reads CASSVVGEAEAFF. The CDR3 nucleotides are TGTGCCAGCAGCGTAGTTGGAGAAGCTGAAGCTTTCTTT.

The genes are TRBV27 and TRBJ2-1; 13 bases are a match to TRBD2. The CDR3 totals 17 residues. The junction had 7 bases not matched to a gene; V was cut back by 4 bases and J by 4 bases. Germline CDR1 is MNHEY and CDR2 is SMNVEV (reference sequence). The CDR3 here is CASSSRTSGRIYNEQFF. CDR3 DNA: TGTGCCAGCAGTTCTAGGACTAGCGGGAGAATATACAATGAGCAGTTCTTC.

The rearrangement uses TRBV7-2 and TRBJ2-2; the match to TRBD1 covers 7 bases. Germline V gene sequence: CDR1 SGHTA, CDR2 FQGNSA. CDR3 size: 15 residues. V gave up 4 bases and J gave up 2 bases; unmatched junction bases: 4. CDR3 bases: TGTGCCAGCAGCTATAGACAGGGTAACACCGGGGAGCTGTTTTTT. Amino acid sequence: CASSYRQGNTGELFF. The full variable domain, its missing parts supplied by reference TRBV7-2 and TRBJ2-2, is GAGVSQSPSNKVTEKGKDVELRCDPISGHTALYWYRQSLGQGLEFLIYFQGNSAPDKSGLPSDRFSAERTGGSVSTLTIQRTQQEDSAVYLCASSYRQGNTGELFFGEGSRLTVL.

This clone was picked up a small number of times. The J gene is TRBJ2-5, the V gene TRBV5-1, with D possibly being TRBD1 (5 bases). This CDR3 spans 14 amino acids. The ends were cut back, 5 bases at V and 2 bases at J, with 13 bases in the middle. The germline V gene has CDR1 SGHRS and CDR2 YFSETQ. The CDR3 region has the DNA TGCGCCAGCAGGACAGTCCTGGGGCAAGAGACCCAGTACTTC. This encodes CASRTVLGQETQYF. Together with reference TRBV5-1 and TRBJ2-5, the CDR3 gives the full variable domain: KAGVTQTPRYLIKTRGQQVTLSCSPISGHRSVSWYQQTPGQGLQFLFEYFSETQRNKGNFPGRFSGRQFSNSRSEMNVSTLELGDSALYLCASRTVLGQETQYFGPGTRLLVL.

The CDR3 loop reads CASSIPAGGTEAFF. CDR3 bases: TGTGCCAGTAGTATCCCCGCGGGTGGCACTGAAGCTTTCTTT. The chain recombines TRBV19 with TRBJ1-1; D unresolved. This CDR3 has 14 residues. Trimming removed 3 bases from V and 4 bases from J, with 12 bases in between. Per the germline V gene, CDR1 is LNHDA and CDR2 is SQIVND (reference sequence).

The genes are TRBV28 and TRBJ2-7, with TRBD2 matching 7 bases. CDR3 length: 13 amino acids. Germline CDR1 is MDHEN and CDR2 is SYDVKM. J was trimmed by 4 bases and V by 3 bases; bases with no gene match: 3. The CDR3 protein is CASSLSGAYEQYF. The CDR3 bases are TGTGCCAGCAGTTTGAGCGGGGCTTACGAGCAGTACTTC. The whole variable domain, remainder taken from reference TRBV28 and TRBJ2-7, is DVKVTQSSRYLVKRTGEKVFLECVQDMDHENMFWYRQDPGLGLRLIYFSYDVKMKEKGDIPEGYSVSREKKERFSLILESASTNQTSMYLCASSLSGAYEQYFGPGTRLTVT.

A single count supports this clone. J is TRBJ2-2 and V is TRBV10-3, with 11 nucleotides matching TRBD1. V lost 2 bases to trimming and J lost 5 bases; unmatched junction nucleotides: 1. This CDR3 is 15 amino acids long. Germline V gives CDR1 ENHRY, CDR2 SYGVKD. This CDR3 reads CAISERDRGTGELFF. The CDR3 DNA follows: TGTGCCATCAGTGAGCGGGACAGGGGGACCGGGGAGCTGTTTTTT.

The chain recombines TRBV18 with TRBJ1-5; 7 bases are shared with TRBD1. CDR1 is KGHSH, CDR2 LQKENI, per germline. The CDR3 runs to 14 residues. Germline trimming cut 5 bases from V and 9 bases from J; bases unmatched to any gene: 10. The CDR3 here is CASSNRTGDWPQHF. DNA for the CDR3: TGTGCCAGCTCAAACCGGACAGGCGACTGGCCCCAGCATTTT.

The chain uses TRBV28 and TRBJ2-3, with 12 bases aligning to TRBD1. Trimming removed 0 bases from V and 3 bases from J; junction bases left unmatched: 7. Germline loops: CDR1 MDHEN, CDR2 SYDVKM. The CDR3 has 18 amino acids. CDR3 nucleotides: TGTGCCAGCAGTTTATGGGGGACAGGGGGCGGTAGGACAGATACGCAGTATTTT. The encoded protein is CASSLWGTGGGRTDTQYF.